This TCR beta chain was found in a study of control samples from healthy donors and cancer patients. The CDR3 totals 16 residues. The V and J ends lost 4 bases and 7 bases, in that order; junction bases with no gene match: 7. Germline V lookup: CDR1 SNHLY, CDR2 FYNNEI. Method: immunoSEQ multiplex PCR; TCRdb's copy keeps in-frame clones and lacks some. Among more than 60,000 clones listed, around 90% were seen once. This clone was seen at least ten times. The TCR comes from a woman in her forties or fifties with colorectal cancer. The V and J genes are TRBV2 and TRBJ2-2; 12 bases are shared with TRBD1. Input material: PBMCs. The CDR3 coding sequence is TGTGCCAGCAGTGGGGACAGGGGGCTTCCCGGCGGGGAGCTGTTTTTT. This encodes CASSGDRGLPGGELFF.